Here is one TCR beta chain with its context. Its target is not known. The CDR3 sequence is 14 residues long. Trimming removed 0 bases at V and 5 bases at J, with 9 bases between. The V gene's germline CDR1 is SGHRS and CDR2 YFSETQ. The sample belongs to a study of shared clonotypes between healthy human individuals. Study-wide points: Estimated richness values were generally larger in naive subsets than in memory subsets.

The assay was immunoSEQ multiplex PCR, and TCRdb's table has in-frame clones only and misses some. The sample holds more than 550,000 clones; 72% are singletons and the top ten take 1.8%. The receptor was derived from a woman between 25 and 40 years old in good health. The material sequenced was memory CD4+ T cells sorted from blood. Subset meaning: CD45RA-negative fraction. The chain uses TRBV5-1 and TRBJ2-1, with no clear D. CDR3 sequence (DNA): TGCGCCAGCAGCTTGGTAGCAGATAACAATGAGCAGTTCTTC. Encoded protein: CASSLVADNNEQFF. The full variable domain, with the rest looked up from reference TRBV5-1 and TRBJ2-1, is KAGVTQTPRYLIKTRGQQVTLSCSPISGHRSVSWYQQTPGQGLQFLFEYFSETQRNKGNFPGRFSGRQFSNSRSEMNVSTLELGDSALYLCASSLVADNNEQFFGPGTRLTVL.